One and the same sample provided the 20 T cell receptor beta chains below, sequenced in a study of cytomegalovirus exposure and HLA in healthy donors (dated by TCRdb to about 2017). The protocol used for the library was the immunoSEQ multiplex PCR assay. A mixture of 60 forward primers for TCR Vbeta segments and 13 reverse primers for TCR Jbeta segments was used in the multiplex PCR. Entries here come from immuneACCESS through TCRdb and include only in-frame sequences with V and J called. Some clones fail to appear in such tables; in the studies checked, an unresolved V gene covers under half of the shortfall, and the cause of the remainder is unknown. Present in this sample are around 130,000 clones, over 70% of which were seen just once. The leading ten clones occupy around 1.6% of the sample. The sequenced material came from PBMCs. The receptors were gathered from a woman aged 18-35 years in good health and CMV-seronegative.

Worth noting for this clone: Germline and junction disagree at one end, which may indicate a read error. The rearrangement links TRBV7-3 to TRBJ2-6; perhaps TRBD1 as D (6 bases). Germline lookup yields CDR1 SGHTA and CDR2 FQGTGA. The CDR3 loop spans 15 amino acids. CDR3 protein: CASSFGGSGANGLTF. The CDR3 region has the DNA TGTGCCAGCAGCTTTGGGGGCTCTGGGGCCAACGGCCTGACTTTC. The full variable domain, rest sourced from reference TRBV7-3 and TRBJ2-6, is GAGVSQTPSNKVTEKGKYVELRCDPISGHTALYWYRQSLGQGPEFLIYFQGTGAADDSGLPNDRFFAVRPEGSVSTLKIQRTERGDSAVYLCASSFGGSGANGLTFGAGSRLTVL.

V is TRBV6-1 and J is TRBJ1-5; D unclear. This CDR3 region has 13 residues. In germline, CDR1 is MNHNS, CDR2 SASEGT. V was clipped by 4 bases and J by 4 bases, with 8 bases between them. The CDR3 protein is CASSGVDNQPQHF. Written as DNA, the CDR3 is TGTGCCAGCAGTGGAGTTGATAATCAGCCCCAGCATTTT.

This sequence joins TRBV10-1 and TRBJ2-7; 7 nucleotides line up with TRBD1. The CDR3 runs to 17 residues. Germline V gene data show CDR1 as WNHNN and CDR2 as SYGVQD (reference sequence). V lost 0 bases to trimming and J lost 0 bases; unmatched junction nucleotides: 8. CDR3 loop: CASSESFPGQSSYEQYF. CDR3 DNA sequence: TGCGCCAGCAGTGAGTCGTTCCCGGGACAGAGCTCCTACGAGCAGTACTTC.

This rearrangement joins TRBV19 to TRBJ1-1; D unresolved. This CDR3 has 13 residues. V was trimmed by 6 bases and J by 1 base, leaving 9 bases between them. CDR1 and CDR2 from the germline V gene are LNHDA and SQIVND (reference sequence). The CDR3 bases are TGTGCCAGTAGGTTAGTGCCGAACACTGAAGCTTTCTTT. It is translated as CASRLVPNTEAFF.

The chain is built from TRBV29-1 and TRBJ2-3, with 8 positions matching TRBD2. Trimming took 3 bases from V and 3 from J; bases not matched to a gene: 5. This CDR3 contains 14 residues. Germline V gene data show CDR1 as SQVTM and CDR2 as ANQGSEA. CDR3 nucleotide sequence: TGCAGCGTTGAGAACGGGACTAGTACAGATACGCAGTATTTT. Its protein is CSVENGTSTDTQYF.

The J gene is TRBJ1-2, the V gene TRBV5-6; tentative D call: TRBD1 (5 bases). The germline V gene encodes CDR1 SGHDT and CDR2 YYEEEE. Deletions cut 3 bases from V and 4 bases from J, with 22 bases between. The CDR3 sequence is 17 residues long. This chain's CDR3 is CASSWRAGMGGSYGYTF. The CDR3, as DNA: TGTGCCAGCAGCTGGAGGGCCGGGATGGGGGGAAGCTATGGCTACACCTTC.

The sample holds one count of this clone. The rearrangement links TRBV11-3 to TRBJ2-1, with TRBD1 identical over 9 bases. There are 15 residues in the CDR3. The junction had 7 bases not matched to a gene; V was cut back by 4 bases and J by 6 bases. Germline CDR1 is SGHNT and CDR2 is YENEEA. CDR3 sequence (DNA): TGTGCCAGCAGCTCGGACAGGGGAAGGGGCAATGAGCAGTTCTTC. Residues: CASSSDRGRGNEQFF.

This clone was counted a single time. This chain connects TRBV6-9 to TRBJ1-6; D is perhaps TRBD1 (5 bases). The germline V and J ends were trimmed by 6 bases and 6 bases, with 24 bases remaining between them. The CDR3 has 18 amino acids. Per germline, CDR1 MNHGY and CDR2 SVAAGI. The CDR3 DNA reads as TGTGCCAGCAGCAACAGGTCAACGTCCTTCTTCGTTAATTCACCCCTCCACTTT. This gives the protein CASSNRSTSFFVNSPLHF.

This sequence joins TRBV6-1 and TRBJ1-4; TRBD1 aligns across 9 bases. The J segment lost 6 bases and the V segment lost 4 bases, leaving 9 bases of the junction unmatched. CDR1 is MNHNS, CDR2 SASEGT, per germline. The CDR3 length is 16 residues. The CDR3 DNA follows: TGTGCCAGCAGTGCGGAAGCGGGGACAGGGTATGAAAAACTGTTTTTT. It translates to CASSAEAGTGYEKLFF.

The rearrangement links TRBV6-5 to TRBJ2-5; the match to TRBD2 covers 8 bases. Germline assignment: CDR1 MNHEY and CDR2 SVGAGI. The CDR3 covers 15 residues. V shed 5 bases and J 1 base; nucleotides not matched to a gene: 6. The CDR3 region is CASSRPLAAQETQYF. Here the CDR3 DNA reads TGTGCCAGCAGTCGGCCACTAGCGGCCCAAGAGACCCAGTACTTC.

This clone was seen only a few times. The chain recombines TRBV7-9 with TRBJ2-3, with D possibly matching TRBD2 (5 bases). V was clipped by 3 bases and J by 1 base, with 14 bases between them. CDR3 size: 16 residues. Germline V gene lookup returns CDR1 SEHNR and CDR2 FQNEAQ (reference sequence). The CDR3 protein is CASSLRATRGTDTQYF. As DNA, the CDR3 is TGTGCCAGCAGCTTGAGGGCGACACGCGGCACAGATACGCAGTATTTT.

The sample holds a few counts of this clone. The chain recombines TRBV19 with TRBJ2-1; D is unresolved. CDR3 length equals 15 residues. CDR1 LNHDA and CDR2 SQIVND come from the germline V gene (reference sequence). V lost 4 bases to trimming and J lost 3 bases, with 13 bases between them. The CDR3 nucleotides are TGTGCCAGTAGTAGTCTAGAATCGATCTACAATGAGCAGTTCTTC. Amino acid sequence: CASSSLESIYNEQFF. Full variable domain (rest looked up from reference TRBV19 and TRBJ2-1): DGGITQSPKYLFRKEGQNVTLSCEQNLNHDAMYWYRQDPGQGLRLIYYSQIVNDFQKGDIAEGYSVSREKKESFPLTVTSAQKNPTAFYLCASSSLESIYNEQFFGPGTRLTVL.

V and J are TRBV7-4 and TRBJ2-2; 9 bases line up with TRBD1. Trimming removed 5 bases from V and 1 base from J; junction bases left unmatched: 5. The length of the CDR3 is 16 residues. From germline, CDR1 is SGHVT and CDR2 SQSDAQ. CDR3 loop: CASSPPGQGNTGELFF. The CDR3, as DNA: TGTGCCAGCAGCCCTCCGGGACAGGGGAACACCGGGGAGCTGTTTTTT. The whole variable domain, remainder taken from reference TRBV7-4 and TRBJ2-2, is GAGVSQSPRYKVAKRGRDVALRCDSISGHVTLYWYRQTLGQGSEVLTYSQSDAQRDKSGRPSGRFSAERPERSVSTLKIQRTEQGDSAVYLCASSPPGQGNTGELFFGEGSRLTVL.

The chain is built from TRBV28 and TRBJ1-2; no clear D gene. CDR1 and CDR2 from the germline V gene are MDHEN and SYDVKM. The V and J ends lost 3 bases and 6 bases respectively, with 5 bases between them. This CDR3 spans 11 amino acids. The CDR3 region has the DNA TGTGCCAGCAGTTTCGGAGATGGCTACACCTTC. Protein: CASSFGDGYTF.

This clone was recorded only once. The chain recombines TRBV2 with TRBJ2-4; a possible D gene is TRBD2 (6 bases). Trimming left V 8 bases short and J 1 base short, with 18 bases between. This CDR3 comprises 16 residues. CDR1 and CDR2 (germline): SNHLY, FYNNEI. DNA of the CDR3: TGTGCCAGCCACCCGGGACGGGCGGGGGCCAAAAACATTCAGTACTTC. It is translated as CASHPGRAGAKNIQYF.

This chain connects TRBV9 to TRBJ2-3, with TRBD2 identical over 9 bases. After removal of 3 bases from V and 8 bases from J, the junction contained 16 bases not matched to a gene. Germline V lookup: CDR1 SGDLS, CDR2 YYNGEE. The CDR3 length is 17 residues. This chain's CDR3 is CASSEQLAGEPRGTQYF. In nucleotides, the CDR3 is TGTGCCAGCAGCGAACAACTAGCGGGCGAACCCCGTGGTACGCAGTATTTT.

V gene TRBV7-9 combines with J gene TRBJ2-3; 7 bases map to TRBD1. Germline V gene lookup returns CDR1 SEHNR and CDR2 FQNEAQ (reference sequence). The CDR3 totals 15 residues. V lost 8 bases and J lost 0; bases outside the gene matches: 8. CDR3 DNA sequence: TGTGCCAGCTCTACCGGGACAGTTAGCACAGATACGCAGTATTTT. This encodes CASSTGTVSTDTQYF. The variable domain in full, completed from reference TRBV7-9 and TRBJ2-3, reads DTGVSQNPRHKITKRGQNVTFRCDPISEHNRLYWYRQTLGQGPEFLTYFQNEAQLEKSRLLSDRFSAERPKGSFSTLEIQRTEQGDSAMYLCASSTGTVSTDTQYFGPGTRLTVL.

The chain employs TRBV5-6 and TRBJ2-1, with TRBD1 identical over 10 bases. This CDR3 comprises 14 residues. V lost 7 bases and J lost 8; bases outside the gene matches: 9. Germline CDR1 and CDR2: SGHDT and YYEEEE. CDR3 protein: CASDQTGGIHEQFF. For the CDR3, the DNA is TGTGCCAGCGACCAGACAGGGGGCATCCATGAGCAGTTCTTC.

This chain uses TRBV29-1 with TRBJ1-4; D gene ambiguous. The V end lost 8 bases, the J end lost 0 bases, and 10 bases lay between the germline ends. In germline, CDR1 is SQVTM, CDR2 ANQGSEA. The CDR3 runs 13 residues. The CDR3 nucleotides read TGCAGCATAACCGGTGCAACTAATGAAAAACTGTTTTTT. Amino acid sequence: CSITGATNEKLFF.

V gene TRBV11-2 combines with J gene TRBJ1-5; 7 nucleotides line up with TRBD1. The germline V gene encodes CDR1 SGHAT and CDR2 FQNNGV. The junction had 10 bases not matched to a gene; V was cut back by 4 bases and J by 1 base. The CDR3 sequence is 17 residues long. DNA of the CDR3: TGTGCCAGCAGCTCTGGCCGTACAGGGGAGAGCAATCAGCCCCAGCATTTT. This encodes CASSSGRTGESNQPQHF.